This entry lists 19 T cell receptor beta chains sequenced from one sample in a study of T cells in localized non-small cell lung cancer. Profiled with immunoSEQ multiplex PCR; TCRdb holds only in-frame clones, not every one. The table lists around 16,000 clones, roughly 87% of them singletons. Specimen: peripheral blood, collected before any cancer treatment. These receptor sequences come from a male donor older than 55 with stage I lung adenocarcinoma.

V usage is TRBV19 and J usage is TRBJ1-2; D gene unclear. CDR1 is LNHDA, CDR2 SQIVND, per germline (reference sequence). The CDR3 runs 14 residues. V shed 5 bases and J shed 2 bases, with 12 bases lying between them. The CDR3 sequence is CASSPPRENYGYTF. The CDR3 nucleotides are TGTGCCAGTAGTCCCCCCCGGGAGAACTATGGCTACACCTTC.

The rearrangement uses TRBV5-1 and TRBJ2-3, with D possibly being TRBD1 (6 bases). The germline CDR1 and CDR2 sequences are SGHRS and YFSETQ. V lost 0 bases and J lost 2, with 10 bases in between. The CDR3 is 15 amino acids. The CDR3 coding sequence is TGCGCCAGCAGCTTGGGGGGGCTGATCACAGATACGCAGTATTTT. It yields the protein CASSLGGLITDTQYF. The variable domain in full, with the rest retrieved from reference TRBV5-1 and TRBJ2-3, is KAGVTQTPRYLIKTRGQQVTLSCSPISGHRSVSWYQQTPGQGLQFLFEYFSETQRNKGNFPGRFSGRQFSNSRSEMNVSTLELGDSALYLCASSLGGLITDTQYFGPGTRLTVL.

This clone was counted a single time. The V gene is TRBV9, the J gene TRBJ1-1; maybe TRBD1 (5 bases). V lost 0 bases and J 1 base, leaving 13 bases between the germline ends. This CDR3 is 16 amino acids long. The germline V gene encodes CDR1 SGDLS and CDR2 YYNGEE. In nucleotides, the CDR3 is TGTGCCAGCAGCGTAGGCAGAATCACAGGGAACACTGAAGCTTTCTTT. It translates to CASSVGRITGNTEAFF.

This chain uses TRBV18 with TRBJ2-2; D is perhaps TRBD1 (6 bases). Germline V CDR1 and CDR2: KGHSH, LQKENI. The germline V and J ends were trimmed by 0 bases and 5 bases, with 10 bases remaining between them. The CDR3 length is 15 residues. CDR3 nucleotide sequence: TGTGCCAGCTCACCACCGACACAGGGTACCGGGGAGCTGTTTTTT. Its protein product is CASSPPTQGTGELFF. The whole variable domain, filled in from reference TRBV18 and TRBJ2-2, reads NAGVMQNPRHLVRRRGQEARLRCSPMKGHSHVYWYRQLPEEGLKFMVYLQKENIIDESGMPKERFSAEFPKEGPSILRIQQVVRGDSAAYFCASSPPTQGTGELFFGEGSRLTVL.

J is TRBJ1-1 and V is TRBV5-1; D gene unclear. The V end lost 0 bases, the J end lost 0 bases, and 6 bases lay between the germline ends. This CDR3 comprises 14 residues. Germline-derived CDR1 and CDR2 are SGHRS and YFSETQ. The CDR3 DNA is TGCGCCAGCAGCTTGGGGTCTTTGAACACTGAAGCTTTCTTT. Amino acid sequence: CASSLGSLNTEAFF.

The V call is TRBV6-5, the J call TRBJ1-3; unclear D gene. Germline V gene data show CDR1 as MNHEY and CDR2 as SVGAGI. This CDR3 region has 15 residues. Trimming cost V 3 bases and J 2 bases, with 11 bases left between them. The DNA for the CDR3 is TGTGCCAGCAGTTATTCGGGTGGACCTGGAAACACCATATATTTT. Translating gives CASSYSGGPGNTIYF.

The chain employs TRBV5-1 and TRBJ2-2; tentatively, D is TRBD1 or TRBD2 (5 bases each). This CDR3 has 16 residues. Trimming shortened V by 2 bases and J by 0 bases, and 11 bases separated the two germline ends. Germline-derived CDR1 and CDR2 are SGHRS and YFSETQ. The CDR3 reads CASSFRDATNTGELFF. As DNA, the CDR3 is TGCGCCAGCAGCTTCCGGGACGCTACGAACACCGGGGAGCTGTTTTTT. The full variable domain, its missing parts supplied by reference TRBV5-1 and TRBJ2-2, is KAGVTQTPRYLIKTRGQQVTLSCSPISGHRSVSWYQQTPGQGLQFLFEYFSETQRNKGNFPGRFSGRQFSNSRSEMNVSTLELGDSALYLCASSFRDATNTGELFFGEGSRLTVL.

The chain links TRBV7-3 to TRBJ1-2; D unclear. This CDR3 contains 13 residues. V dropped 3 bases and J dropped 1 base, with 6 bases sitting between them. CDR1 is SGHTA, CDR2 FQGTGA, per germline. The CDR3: CASSFAINYGYTF. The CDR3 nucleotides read TGTGCCAGCAGCTTCGCCATTAACTATGGCTACACCTTC.

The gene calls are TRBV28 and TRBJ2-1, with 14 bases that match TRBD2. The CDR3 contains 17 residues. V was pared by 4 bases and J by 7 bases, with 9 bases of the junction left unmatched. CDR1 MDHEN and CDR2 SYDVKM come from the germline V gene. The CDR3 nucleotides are TGTGCCAGCAGTTCCTCAGGGACTAGCGGGAGTTATAATGAGCAGTTCTTC. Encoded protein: CASSSSGTSGSYNEQFF.

The CDR3 protein is CASSPDRADTQYF. CDR3 in DNA: TGCGCCAGCAGTCCGGACAGGGCGGATACGCAGTATTTT. The rearrangement uses TRBV10-1 and TRBJ2-3; 8 bases fit TRBD1. The V segment lost 5 bases and the J segment 6 bases; nucleotides outside the gene matches: 4. Germline assignment: CDR1 WNHNN and CDR2 SYGVQD (reference sequence). The CDR3 has 13 amino acids.

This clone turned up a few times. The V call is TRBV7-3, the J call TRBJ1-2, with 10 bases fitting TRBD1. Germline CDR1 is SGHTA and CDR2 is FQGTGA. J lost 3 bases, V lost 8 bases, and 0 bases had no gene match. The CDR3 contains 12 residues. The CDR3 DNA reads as TGTGCCAGCGGACAGGGGGACTATGGCTACACCTTC. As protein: CASGQGDYGYTF. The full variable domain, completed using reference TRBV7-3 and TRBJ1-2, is GAGVSQTPSNKVTEKGKYVELRCDPISGHTALYWYRQSLGQGPEFLIYFQGTGAADDSGLPNDRFFAVRPEGSVSTLKIQRTERGDSAVYLCASGQGDYGYTFGSGTRLTVV.

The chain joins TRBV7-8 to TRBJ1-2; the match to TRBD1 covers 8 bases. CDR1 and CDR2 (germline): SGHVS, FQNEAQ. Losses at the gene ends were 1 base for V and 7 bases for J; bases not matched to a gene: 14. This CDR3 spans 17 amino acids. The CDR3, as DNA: TGTGCCAGCAGCTTAGAATGGGGGGCAGGGGGCGCTGCTGGCTACACCTTC. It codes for CASSLEWGAGGAAGYTF.

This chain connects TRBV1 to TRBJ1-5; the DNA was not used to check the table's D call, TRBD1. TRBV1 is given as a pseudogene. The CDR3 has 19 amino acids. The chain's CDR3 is CTSSQDPSSHGQGYQPQHF. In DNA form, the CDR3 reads TGCACCAGCAGCCAAGATCCATCTTCCCACGGGCAGGGGTATCAGCCCCAGCATTTT.

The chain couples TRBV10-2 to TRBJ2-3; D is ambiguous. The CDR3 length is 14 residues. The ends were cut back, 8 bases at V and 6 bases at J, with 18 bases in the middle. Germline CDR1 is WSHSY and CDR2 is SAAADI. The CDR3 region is CASGPWIGPDTQYF. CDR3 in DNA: TGCGCCAGCGGCCCCTGGATAGGGCCCGATACGCAGTATTTT.

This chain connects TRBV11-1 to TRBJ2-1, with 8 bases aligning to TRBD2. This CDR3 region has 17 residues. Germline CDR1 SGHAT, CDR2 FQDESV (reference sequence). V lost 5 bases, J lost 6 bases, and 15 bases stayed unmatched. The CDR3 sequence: CASSPSPGLAGANEQFF. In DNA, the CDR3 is TGTGCCAGCAGCCCCAGTCCTGGACTAGCAGGAGCCAATGAGCAGTTCTTC.

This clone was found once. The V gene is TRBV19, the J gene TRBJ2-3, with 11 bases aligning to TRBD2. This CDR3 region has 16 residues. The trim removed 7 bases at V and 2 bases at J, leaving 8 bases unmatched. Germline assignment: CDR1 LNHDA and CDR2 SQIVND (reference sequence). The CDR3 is CASTMTSGELTDTQYF. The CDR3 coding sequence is TGTGCCAGTACCATGACTAGCGGGGAGCTCACAGATACGCAGTATTTT.

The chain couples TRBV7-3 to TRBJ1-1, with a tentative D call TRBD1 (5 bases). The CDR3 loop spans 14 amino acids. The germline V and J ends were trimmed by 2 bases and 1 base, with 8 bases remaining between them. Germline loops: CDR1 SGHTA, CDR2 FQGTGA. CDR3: CASSLVTENTEAFF. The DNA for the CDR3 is TGTGCCAGCAGCTTAGTGACAGAGAACACTGAAGCTTTCTTT.

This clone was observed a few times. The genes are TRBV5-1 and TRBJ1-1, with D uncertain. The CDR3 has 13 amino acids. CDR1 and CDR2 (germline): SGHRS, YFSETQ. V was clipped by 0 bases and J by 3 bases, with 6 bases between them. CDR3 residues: CASSLERDTEAFF. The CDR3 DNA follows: TGCGCCAGCAGCTTGGAGCGGGACACTGAAGCTTTCTTT. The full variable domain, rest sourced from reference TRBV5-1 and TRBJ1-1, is KAGVTQTPRYLIKTRGQQVTLSCSPISGHRSVSWYQQTPGQGLQFLFEYFSETQRNKGNFPGRFSGRQFSNSRSEMNVSTLELGDSALYLCASSLERDTEAFFGQGTRLTVV.

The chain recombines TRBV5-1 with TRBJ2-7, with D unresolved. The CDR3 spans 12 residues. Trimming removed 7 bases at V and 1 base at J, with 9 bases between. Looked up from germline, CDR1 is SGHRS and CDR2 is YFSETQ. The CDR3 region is CASGDESYEQYF. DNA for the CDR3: TGCGCCAGCGGCGACGAGTCCTACGAGCAGTACTTC.